This T cell receptor (beta chain) emerged from a study of shared clonotypes between healthy human individuals. Study summary: Each donor had three CD4 naive, three CD4 memory, two CD8 naive and one CD8 memory plate. Study outcomes and limitations: Among four donors, roughly 5.4% of naive CD4 clonotypes were found in common. Compared with memory subsets, naive subsets generally had larger estimated richness.

Assay: immunoSEQ multiplex PCR; the TCRdb copy retains only in-frame clones and omits some. This sample carries about 1.1 million clones, around 78% of them seen once, and the ten largest clones take more than 0.45%. The V and J ends lost 3 bases and 6 bases respectively, with 11 bases between them. The CDR3 length is 14 residues. Per germline, CDR1 LGHNA and CDR2 YNFKEQ. Of note for this clone: Its antigen is as yet unknown.

This TCR was recovered from a man aged 18 to 29 in good health. Some clones in this sample may be carry-over from other donors' samples. The chain couples TRBV4-2 to TRBJ1-4; maybe TRBD1 (6 bases). Sequencing was carried out using memory CD4+ T cells from PBMCs. Indicated subset: CD45RA-negative fraction. CDR3 coding DNA: TGTGCCAGCAGCCACGGGGGGCGGGATGAAAAACTGTTTTTT. It specifies CASSHGGRDEKLFF.